These 9 T cell receptor beta chains originate from one sample sequenced in a study of cytomegalovirus exposure and HLA in healthy donors. PCR amplification relied on 60 Vbeta primers (plus 13 Jbeta primers). Sequencing used immunoSEQ multiplex PCR; TCRdb keeps in-frame clones, though not all of them. The table shows 100,000 to 150,000 clones, with roughly 9% occurring only once. Sequenced sample: PBMCs. All receptors derive from a woman aged 40-49 years in good health and CMV-seropositive.

This clone was detected a few times. The gene calls are TRBV2 and TRBJ1-4; weak D call: TRBD1 (5 bases). Trimming took 7 bases from V and 0 from J, leaving 18 bases between them. Germline CDR1 SNHLY, CDR2 FYNNEI. The CDR3 length is 17 residues. As DNA, the CDR3 is TGTGCCAGCACCCAGAGTAGGAGGGGTTCAACTAATGAAAAACTGTTTTTT. Residues: CASTQSRRGSTNEKLFF.

This clone showed up just a few times. The rearrangement uses TRBV6-1 and TRBJ2-7; 7 bases align to TRBD1. CDR3 size: 14 residues. Germline loops: CDR1 MNHNS, CDR2 SASEGT. V dropped 6 bases and J dropped 3; count of bases not matched to a gene: 8. The CDR3 reads CASSRSRDSYEQYF. The CDR3 nucleotides are TGTGCCAGCAGCAGATCCCGGGACAGCTACGAGCAGTACTTC.

J is TRBJ1-3 and V is TRBV7-9, with a possible D match to TRBD1 (5 bases). CDR1 is SEHNR and CDR2 is FQNEAQ in the germline V gene (reference sequence). The CDR3 is made up of 17 amino acids. Trimming removed 3 bases from V and 2 bases from J, with 17 bases in between. The CDR3 DNA reads TGTGCCAGCAGCTTGGGCCCCCCGCGGGGGACTGGAAACACCATATATTTT. Its protein product is CASSLGPPRGTGNTIYF. The complete variable domain, with remaining parts taken from reference TRBV7-9 and TRBJ1-3, reads DTGVSQNPRHKITKRGQNVTFRCDPISEHNRLYWYRQTLGQGPEFLTYFQNEAQLEKSRLLSDRFSAERPKGSFSTLEIQRTEQGDSAMYLCASSLGPPRGTGNTIYFGEGSWLTVV.

In its sample, this clone was seen once. This sequence joins TRBV7-2 and TRBJ2-7, with 9 bases fitting TRBD1. J lost 5 bases, V lost 5 bases, and 4 bases had no gene match. The CDR3 spans 13 residues. Germline CDR1 is SGHTA and CDR2 is FQGNSA. CDR3 coding DNA: TGTGCCAGCAGCCGACAGGGGGGTAACGAGCAGTACTTC. It is translated as CASSRQGGNEQYF.

The genes are TRBV5-6 and TRBJ1-1; D is ambiguous. Germline-derived CDR1 and CDR2 are SGHDT and YYEEEE. Trimming removed 0 bases at V and 7 bases at J, with 13 bases between. The CDR3 is 14 amino acids. CDR3 DNA sequence: TGTGCCAGCAGCTTGGCAGCCGCAGGCATTGAAGCTTTCTTT. Translating gives CASSLAAAGIEAFF. Full variable domain (missing parts from reference TRBV5-6 and TRBJ1-1): DAGVTQSPTHLIKTRGQQVTLRCSPKSGHDTVSWYQQALGQGPQFIFQYYEEEERQRGNFPDRFSGHQFPNYSSELNVNALLLGDSALYLCASSLAAAGIEAFFGQGTRLTVV.

V and J are TRBV5-6 and TRBJ1-1; no definite D call. The CDR3 runs to 13 residues. Germline lookup yields CDR1 SGHDT and CDR2 YYEEEE. The germline V and J ends were trimmed by 4 bases and 4 bases, with 11 bases remaining between them. The CDR3 DNA is TGTGCCAGCAGCCCTAGACGGCTCACTGAAGCTTTCTTT. Amino acid sequence: CASSPRRLTEAFF.

The rearrangement links TRBV5-1 to TRBJ2-3; a weak D match, TRBD1 (6 bases). The CDR3 covers 16 residues. Deletions cut 0 bases from V and 3 bases from J, with 14 bases between. In germline, CDR1 is SGHRS, CDR2 YFSETQ. The CDR3 loop reads CASSLVAGARTDTQYF. CDR3 nucleotide sequence: TGCGCCAGCAGCTTGGTGGCAGGGGCGAGGACAGATACGCAGTATTTT. The whole variable domain, remainder taken from reference TRBV5-1 and TRBJ2-3, is KAGVTQTPRYLIKTRGQQVTLSCSPISGHRSVSWYQQTPGQGLQFLFEYFSETQRNKGNFPGRFSGRQFSNSRSEMNVSTLELGDSALYLCASSLVAGARTDTQYFGPGTRLTVL.

The chain employs TRBV10-3 and TRBJ2-7, with TRBD2 as a possible D gene (6 bases). CDR1 is ENHRY and CDR2 is SYGVKD in the germline V gene. With 7 bases removed from V and 2 bases from J, the gap between germline ends came to 15 bases. The CDR3 has 14 residues. DNA for the CDR3: TGTGCCATCATGGAATGGAGGGCACCCTACGAGCAGTACTTC. This translates into CAIMEWRAPYEQYF.

The chain uses TRBV6-5 and TRBJ2-7; D call uncertain. With 0 bases removed from V and 5 bases from J, the gap between germline ends came to 14 bases. CDR3 length: 15 amino acids. Germline V CDR1 and CDR2: MNHEY, SVGAGI. In DNA, the CDR3 is TGTGCCAGCAGTTACTCGGCAGCCTTTGAGGACGAGCAGTACTTC. Translated, it gives CASSYSAAFEDEQYF.